Sequencing of this T cell receptor (beta chain) was carried out in a study of early T cells in non-severe SARS-CoV-2 infection. The CDR3 extends over 15 amino acids. Germline V CDR1 and CDR2: SGHVS, FQNEAQ. Trimming took 0 bases from V and 5 from J; bases not matched to a gene: 3. Each CDR3 protein gets one entry after TCRdb re-called the 5' RACE reads with MiXCR. This table has 97,000 or so distinct CDR3 sequences, 9.5% to 12% appearing once. This clonotype was counted ten times or more. Its matching antigen is unknown. Study-wide results and limits: VDJdb-based matching was biased toward anti-spike CD8 responses and missed private and CD4 specificities.

The sequencing used whole blood, collected at baseline. This receptor was identified in an adult who was a healthcare worker with PCR-confirmed SARS-CoV-2 infection or an uninfected control (not recorded which). The rearrangement joins TRBV7-8 to TRBJ2-3, with 9 nucleotides matching TRBD2. CDR3 DNA sequence: TGTGCCAGCAGCTTAGCTAGCGGGGGAGGAGATACGCAGTATTTT. It is translated as CASSLASGGGDTQYF.